This is a list of T cell receptor beta chains from one sample in a study of blood T cell repertoires in COVID-19. Some clones are missing from TCRdb's copy, which holds only in-frame ones; the method was immunoSEQ multiplex PCR. In the table there are around 130,000 clones, about 82% of which are singletons. What was sequenced was peripheral blood. The receptors were gathered from a man in his fifties or sixties with acute or convalescent COVID-19. Both conserved end residues are part of each CDR3. Fields, in order: V gene, D gene, clone size, J gene, CDR3 DNA, CDR3 protein. The D gene is left open where the match is weak. Clone sizes are given selectively: once, few, many, or a class where the clone is expanded.

v_call: TRBV21-1; d_call: -; clone_size: -; j_call: TRBJ1-2; cdr3_nt: TGTGCCAGCAGCAAAGCCTGGACTAATCCACGTGGCTACACCTTC; cdr3_aa: CASSKAWTNPRGYTF
v_call: TRBV5-6; d_call: -; clone_size: -; j_call: TRBJ1-4; cdr3_nt: TGTGCCAGCAGCTTCACAGATGCAACTAATGAAAAACTGTTTTTT; cdr3_aa: CASSFTDATNEKLFF
v_call: TRBV9; d_call: TRBD1; clone_size: -; j_call: TRBJ2-1; cdr3_nt: TGTGCCAGCAGCTCACGCCCGAGGACAGGGGGTTACAATGAGCAGTTCTTC; cdr3_aa: CASSSRPRTGGYNEQFF
v_call: TRBV6-5; d_call: TRBD1; clone_size: -; j_call: TRBJ1-1; cdr3_nt: TGTGCCAGCAGTTATTGGACAGGGAGGGACACTGAAGCTTTCTTT; cdr3_aa: CASSYWTGRDTEAFF
v_call: TRBV3-1/TRBV3-2; d_call: TRBD1; clone_size: -; j_call: TRBJ1-1; cdr3_nt: TGTGCCAGCAGCCACCCTCGACAGGGGGCGAACACTGAAGCTTTCTTT; cdr3_aa: CASSHPRQGANTEAFF
v_call: TRBV19; d_call: TRBD1; clone_size: -; j_call: TRBJ1-2; cdr3_nt: TGTGCCAGTAGTAGACAGGGGGACTATGGCTACACCTTC; cdr3_aa: CASSRQGDYGYTF
v_call: TRBV5-1; d_call: TRBD2; clone_size: -; j_call: TRBJ2-7; cdr3_nt: TGCGCCAGCAGCGTGACTAGCGGAGTCTACGAGCAGTACTTC; cdr3_aa: CASSVTSGVYEQYF
v_call: TRBV21-1; d_call: -; clone_size: -; j_call: TRBJ2-3; cdr3_nt: TGTGCCCGCCGCTCCCGCGGGGCCGGGGGCGGGAGTAGGACAGATACGCAGTATTTT; cdr3_aa: CARRSRGAGGGSRTDTQYF
v_call: TRBV6-5; d_call: TRBD2; clone_size: -; j_call: TRBJ2-5; cdr3_nt: TGTGCCAGCAGTTCCTTTAGCGGGAGTGAGGAGACCCAGTACTTC; cdr3_aa: CASSSFSGSEETQYF
v_call: TRBV28; d_call: TRBD1; clone_size: -; j_call: TRBJ2-3; cdr3_nt: TGTGCCAGCAGTAGTCCGGGACAGGGCTCAGATACGCAGTATTTT; cdr3_aa: CASSSPGQGSDTQYF
v_call: TRBV7-9; d_call: -; clone_size: -; j_call: TRBJ2-5; cdr3_nt: TGTGCCAGCAGGGACTTCCGGGAGACCCAGTACTTC; cdr3_aa: CASRDFRETQYF
v_call: TRBV28; d_call: TRBD2; clone_size: -; j_call: TRBJ2-3; cdr3_nt: TGTGCCAGCAGTCCGGGGACTAGCGGGGGTGGAAGCACAGATACGCAGTATTTT; cdr3_aa: CASSPGTSGGGSTDTQYF
v_call: TRBV28; d_call: -; clone_size: -; j_call: TRBJ2-1; cdr3_nt: TGTGCCAGCAGTTCTTACAACTACAATGAGCAGTTCTTC; cdr3_aa: CASSSYNYNEQFF
v_call: TRBV7-8; d_call: TRBD1; clone_size: -; j_call: TRBJ1-2; cdr3_nt: TGTGCCAGCAGCCCGACAGGGAACTATGGCTACACCTTC; cdr3_aa: CASSPTGNYGYTF
v_call: TRBV6-5; d_call: -; clone_size: -; j_call: TRBJ1-1; cdr3_nt: TGTGCCAGCATGGCTCAGAACACTGAAGCTTTCTTT; cdr3_aa: CASMAQNTEAFF
v_call: TRBV6-1; d_call: TRBD1; clone_size: -; j_call: TRBJ1-1; cdr3_nt: TGTGCCAGCAGTGAATGGGGACAGGGGGCGGCAGGGACTGAAGCTTTCTTT; cdr3_aa: CASSEWGQGAAGTEAFF
v_call: TRBV4-2; d_call: TRBD1; clone_size: -; j_call: TRBJ1-1; cdr3_nt: TGTGCCAGCAGCCAAGCGCGGACCCAGGGGGACGCTGAAGCTTTCTTT; cdr3_aa: CASSQARTQGDAEAFF
v_call: TRBV30; d_call: TRBD2; clone_size: -; j_call: TRBJ2-2; cdr3_nt: TGTGCCTGGGTCGGAGGTAGCGGGGGGGCCATCGGGGAGCTGTTTTTT; cdr3_aa: CAWVGGSGGAIGELFF
v_call: TRBV15; d_call: -; clone_size: -; j_call: TRBJ1-5; cdr3_nt: TGTGCCACCAGCAGAGTAACAAGCAATCAGCCCCAGCATTTT; cdr3_aa: CATSRVTSNQPQHF
v_call: TRBV13; d_call: TRBD1; clone_size: -; j_call: TRBJ2-2; cdr3_nt: TGTGCCAGCAGCCTTGGACAGGGCTTTTATCCCGGGGAGCTGTTTTTT; cdr3_aa: CASSLGQGFYPGELFF
v_call: TRBV9; d_call: -; clone_size: once; j_call: TRBJ2-7; cdr3_nt: TGTGCCAGCAGCGAAGTTGGGAGCTCCTACGAGCAGTACTTC; cdr3_aa: CASSEVGSSYEQYF
v_call: TRBV11-3; d_call: TRBD2; clone_size: -; j_call: TRBJ2-5; cdr3_nt: TGTGCCAGCAGCAGACGGGAGGGGGGCGGAGAGACCCAGTACTTC; cdr3_aa: CASSRREGGGETQYF